A selection of T cell receptor beta chains follows, all from one sample in a study of vaccination and CD4 T cells after COVID-19. Antigens of these TCRs are unknown. TCRdb called the PCR reads again in MiXCR, with one record for every CDR3 protein. Of some 13,000 distinct CDR3 sequences detected, roughly 40% appear once; the ten largest clones hold approximately 21%. This material consisted of CD4+ T cells from blood, cultured in vitro, taken before SARS-CoV-2 vaccination. Receptors originate from a human donor who had recovered from COVID-19. Both conserved end residues are part of each CDR3. Fields, in order: V gene, CDR3 length, D gene, J gene, clone size, CDR3 protein, CDR3 DNA. A D gene is named only where the DNA matches it firmly. Where a row states a size, it is once, few, many or the class of an expanded clone; other rows omit it.

TRBV7-2	14	-	TRBJ1-5	medium-sized	CASSLDRTGQPQHF	TGTGCCAGCAGCTTAGATCGCACCGGTCAGCCCCAGCATTTT
TRBV6-1	11	-	TRBJ2-7	few	CASMGGYEQYF	TGTGCCAGCATGGGCGGGTACGAGCAGTACTTC
TRBV7-9	12	-	TRBJ1-2	-	CASSLEADGYTF	TGTGCCAGCAGCTTAGAGGCGGATGGCTACACCTTC
TRBV10-3	14	TRBD1	TRBJ1-6	-	CAISVGQDNSPLHF	TGTGCCATCAGTGTGGGACAGGATAATTCACCCCTCCACTTT
TRBV6-1	13	-	TRBJ1-2	-	CASSKRGVDGYTF	TGTGCCAGCAGTAAGAGGGGTGTCGATGGCTACACCTTC
TRBV19	15	TRBD1	TRBJ1-5	-	CASTYGQGSSQPQHF	TGTGCCAGTACCTACGGACAGGGATCCAGTCAGCCCCAGCATTTT
TRBV7-2	15	-	TRBJ1-5	few	CASSLGRAGNQPQHF	TGTGCCAGCAGCTTAGGCAGGGCGGGCAATCAGCCCCAGCATTTT
TRBV30	10	-	TRBJ1-2	few	CACTGGGYTF	TGTGCCTGCACGGGAGGCGGCTACACCTTC
TRBV5-4	13	-	TRBJ2-5	-	CASSSEYQETQYF	TGTGCCAGCAGCTCAGAGTACCAAGAGACCCAGTACTTC
TRBV5-4	15	TRBD2	TRBJ2-1	-	CASSLRAGVGNEQFF	TGTGCCAGCAGCCTCCGGGCGGGGGTCGGCAATGAGCAGTTCTTC
TRBV6-2/TRBV6-3	13	-	TRBJ2-5	-	CASSPTRGETQYF	TGTGCCAGCAGTCCTACCAGAGGAGAGACCCAGTACTTC
TRBV24-1	15	-	TRBJ2-1	-	CATSETGTHSGEQFF	TGTGCCACCAGTGAAACCGGGACCCATTCAGGTGAGCAGTTCTTC
TRBV20-1	12	TRBD1	TRBJ2-4	-	CSAQAGGVIQYF	TGCAGTGCTCAGGCAGGGGGTGTCATTCAGTACTTC
TRBV15	14	-	TRBJ2-2	-	CATSRGTVAGELFF	TGTGCCACCAGCAGAGGAACCGTGGCCGGGGAGCTGTTTTTT
TRBV7-3	15	-	TRBJ2-5	-	CANQRSAPKEKTQYF	TGTGCCAACCAGCGTAGCGCTCCGAAGGAGAAGACCCAGTACTTC
TRBV6-2/TRBV6-3	14	-	TRBJ2-3	-	CASSYQEGTDTQYF	TGTGCCAGCAGTTACCAGGAAGGGACAGATACGCAGTATTTT
TRBV29-1	15	-	TRBJ2-5	-	CSVELGDGVGETQYF	TGCAGCGTTGAATTGGGAGATGGGGTCGGGGAGACCCAGTACTTC
TRBV18	14	TRBD1	TRBJ2-7	-	CASSRVGQGYEQYF	TGTGCCAGCTCACGTGTGGGACAGGGTTACGAGCAGTACTTC
TRBV7-2	16	-	TRBJ2-6	-	CASSPVGGAGANVLTF	TGTGCCAGCAGTCCAGTAGGGGGGGCTGGGGCCAACGTCCTGACTTTC
TRBV24-1	17	TRBD1	TRBJ2-3	few	CATSEGRQGRSTDTQYF	TGTGCCACCAGTGAGGGGAGACAGGGGCGTAGCACAGATACGCAGTATTTT
TRBV27	15	TRBD2	TRBJ2-7	-	CASSLRASGDYEQYF	TGTGCCAGCAGTTTAAGGGCTAGCGGGGACTACGAGCAGTACTTC
TRBV29-1	13	TRBD2	TRBJ2-5	-	CSVEVAGVETQYF	TGCAGCGTTGAAGTTGCGGGAGTAGAGACCCAGTACTTC
TRBV7-9	13	-	TRBJ1-3	-	CASSPDSGNTIYF	TGTGCCAGCAGTCCCGACTCTGGAAACACCATATATTTT
TRBV7-6	17	TRBD2	TRBJ2-1	-	CASSSGTSGSSYNEQFF	TGTGCCAGCAGCTCTGGGACTAGCGGGAGCTCCTACAATGAGCAGTTCTTC
TRBV20-1	14	-	TRBJ1-1	-	CSARGGTGNTEAFF	TGCAGTGCTAGAGGAGGGACGGGGAACACTGAAGCTTTCTTT
TRBV7-9	18	TRBD1	TRBJ2-2	-	CASSAPGQGVTNTGELFF	TGTGCCAGCAGCGCACCGGGACAGGGAGTGACGAACACCGGGGAGCTGTTTTTT
TRBV27	12	-	TRBJ1-2	few	CASGTTHYGYTF	TGTGCCAGCGGGACGACCCACTATGGCTACACCTTC
TRBV4-1	15	-	TRBJ1-5	-	CASSQVWGSNQPQHF	TGCGCCAGCAGCCAAGTTTGGGGAAGCAATCAGCCCCAGCATTTT
TRBV24-1	15	-	TRBJ1-5	-	CATSDRGTAGQPQHF	TGTGCCACCAGTGACCGGGGGACGGCGGGTCAGCCCCAGCATTTT
TRBV7-2	15	-	TRBJ2-7	-	CASRRTGMGFYEQYF	TGTGCCAGCAGGCGAACAGGGATGGGCTTCTACGAGCAGTACTTC
TRBV19	12	TRBD1	TRBJ1-2	few	CASIGQGYGYTF	TGTGCCAGTATCGGACAGGGGTATGGCTACACCTTC
TRBV7-8	15	TRBD1	TRBJ1-2	-	CASSLGDRGADGYTF	TGTGCCAGCAGCTTAGGGGACAGGGGCGCGGATGGCTACACCTTC
TRBV11-2	15	-	TRBJ1-5	few	CASSLDATYNQPQHF	TGTGCCAGCAGCTTAGATGCGACCTACAATCAGCCCCAGCATTTT
TRBV6-1	13	-	TRBJ2-5	-	CASKEGGSETQYF	TGTGCCAGTAAGGAGGGGGGCAGCGAGACCCAGTACTTC
TRBV4-1	13	-	TRBJ2-1	-	CASSQDRINEQFF	TGCGCCAGCAGCCAAGACAGGATCAATGAGCAGTTCTTC
TRBV6-4	13	-	TRBJ2-1	-	CASSRTRGGEQFF	TGTGCCAGCAGTAGGACTAGGGGGGGTGAGCAGTTCTTC
TRBV7-2	15	-	TRBJ2-2	few	CASSLGSGGTGKLFF	TGTGCCAGCAGCTTAGGGTCTGGGGGAACCGGGAAGCTGTTTTTT
TRBV20-1	15	-	TRBJ1-1	few	CSAGTGRGMNTEAFF	TGCAGTGCTGGAACAGGGAGGGGCATGAACACTGAAGCTTTCTTT
TRBV7-9	15	-	TRBJ2-3	few	CASSRFGRSTDTQYF	TGTGCCAGCAGCCGTTTCGGCCGGAGCACAGATACGCAGTATTTT
TRBV27	12	-	TRBJ1-6	few	CASSLNNSPLHF	TGTGCCAGCAGTCTGAATAATTCACCCCTCCACTTT
TRBV2	12	-	TRBJ1-1	few	CASSEQGAEAFF	TGTGCCAGCAGTGAACAGGGTGCTGAAGCTTTCTTT
TRBV4-3	16	TRBD1	TRBJ1-2	-	CASSQQGTGSRHGYTF	TGCGCCAGCAGCCAACAGGGGACAGGGAGTCGTCATGGCTACACCTTC
TRBV7-2	15	TRBD2	TRBJ2-7	once	CASSLATSGSSEQYF	TGTGCCAGCAGCTTAGCCACTAGCGGGAGTTCCGAGCAGTACTTC
TRBV19	18	-	TRBJ1-5	-	CASSRGTGGDINNQPQHF	TGTGCCAGTAGTAGGGGGACTGGGGGAGATATAAACAATCAGCCCCAGCATTTT
TRBV6-1	14	-	TRBJ1-1	once	CASATQGPLFEAFF	TGTGCCAGTGCCACCCAGGGGCCGCTCTTTGAAGCTTTCTTT
TRBV7-3	15	-	TRBJ2-7	-	CASSEGSPGAYEQYF	TGTGCCAGCAGTGAGGGGTCCCCGGGGGCCTACGAGCAGTACTTC
TRBV7-8	15	-	TRBJ1-5	few	CASSLLRGSEQPQHF	TGTGCCAGCAGCTTATTGCGGGGGTCGGAGCAGCCCCAGCATTTT
TRBV7-2	12	-	TRBJ1-5	-	CASSLVGRPLHF	TGTGCCAGCAGCTTAGTAGGACGGCCGTTACATTTT
TRBV20-1	14	TRBD2	TRBJ2-7	few	CSAIIFGGNYEQYF	TGCAGTGCGATTATTTTCGGGGGGAACTACGAGCAGTACTTC
TRBV15	17	TRBD1	TRBJ2-1	few	CATSREGTGGAHNEQFF	TGTGCCACCAGCAGGGAAGGGACAGGGGGCGCCCACAATGAGCAGTTCTTC
TRBV15	15	-	TRBJ2-5	few	CATSRDYRAPETQYF	TGTGCCACCAGCAGAGACTACAGGGCTCCAGAGACCCAGTACTTC
TRBV19	18	TRBD2	TRBJ2-2	-	CASRRTSGRVGGTGELFF	TGTGCCAGTAGACGGACTAGCGGGAGGGTGGGTGGCACCGGGGAGCTGTTTTTT
TRBV6-1	13	TRBD1	TRBJ2-1	-	CASSLTPDRAQFF	TGTGCCAGCAGTCTGACCCCCGACAGGGCGCAGTTCTTC
TRBV20-1	12	-	TRBJ1-2	-	CSARDLGPRDTF	TGCAGTGCTAGAGATTTAGGGCCGAGGGACACCTTC
TRBV7-2	15	-	TRBJ2-3	few	CASSAGGTATDTQYF	TGTGCCAGCAGCGCCGGAGGGACAGCCACAGATACGCAGTATTTT